Below are 2 T cell receptor beta chains sequenced from a single sample in a study of CD8 T cells in Susac syndrome. Random hexamers were used to reverse transcribe the RNA input (about 0.45 to 1 ug). One entry per CDR3 protein, called by TCRdb with MiXCR from the immunoSEQ multiplex PCR reads. Here the sample spans over 95,000 distinct CDR3 sequences, about 93% being singletons. Sequencing used CD4+ T cells from PBMCs. These receptors were obtained from a human donor in good health.

This clonotype was seen more than once but under ten times. The chain recombines TRBV27 with TRBJ2-7, with D possibly TRBD1 on 6 matching bases. Germline assignment: CDR1 MNHEY and CDR2 SMNVEV (reference sequence). V dropped 4 bases and J dropped 3 bases, with 13 bases sitting between them. The CDR3 extends over 14 amino acids. The chain's CDR3 is CASSSMDRGYEQYF. Written as DNA, the CDR3 is TGTGCCAGCAGTTCAATGGACAGAGGCTACGAGCAGTACTTC.

The gene calls are TRBV5-1 and TRBJ2-6, with TRBD1 matching 7 bases. CDR1 is SGHRS, CDR2 YFSETQ, per germline. The CDR3 has 19 residues. V lost 4 bases, J lost 0 bases, and 13 bases stayed unmatched. The CDR3 DNA is TGCGCCAGCAGCGCGAATCCACAGGGGCCCAGCTCTGGGGCCAACGTCCTGACTTTC. It is translated as CASSANPQGPSSGANVLTF.